This TCR beta chain stems from a study of shared clonotypes between healthy human individuals. Study as a whole: Serving as donors were two women and a few men, whose ages spanned 18 to 49.

Nashville, Tennessee was home to all donors, who were Caucasian adults. Researchers sequenced unsorted PBMC DNA using ten immunoSEQ deep assay plates. Profiling relied on immunoSEQ multiplex PCR, and the TCRdb table lists in-frame clones only, not all of them. The table records fewer than 650,000 clones, about 82% of them present only once. Germline CDR1 and CDR2: SGHTA and FQGTGA. This CDR3 region has 15 residues. V lost 2 bases, J lost 1 base, and 9 bases lay in between. The sequencing input was PBMCs. This chain uses TRBV7-3 with TRBJ2-1; D remains ambiguous. The clonotype was recovered from a woman aged 40-49 years in good health. Some clones in this sample may be carry-over from other donors' samples. CDR3: CASSLDGSSYNEQFF. CDR3 DNA sequence: TGTGCCAGCAGCTTAGACGGGTCATCCTACAATGAGCAGTTCTTC.